This T cell receptor (beta chain) emerged from a study of cytomegalovirus exposure and HLA in healthy donors. At the level of the study: The roughly 670 first-cohort repertoires shared a platform with the 110 or so validation repertoires, as reported in a later analysis. Findings of the study overall: Subsequent analysis of the 120 or so validation repertoires found a tendency for first-cohort TCR clusters to co-occur. Diagnosis of cytomegalovirus status made by the classifier reportedly showed high specificity and sensitivity.

Here immunoSEQ multiplex PCR was the method, and the copy in TCRdb shows in-frame clones only, minus some. The table lists approximately 160,000 clones, just under 90% of them singletons. The V segment lost 7 bases and the J segment 7 bases; nucleotides outside the gene matches: 18. CDR1 and CDR2 (germline): MNHNY, SVGAGI (reference sequence). This CDR3 contains 16 residues. For this clone: The antigen remains undetermined.

Separation from the roughly 670-subject first cohort characterized the roughly 110-subject validation cohort, to which the donors belonged. The rearrangement joins TRBV6-6 to TRBJ1-1; TRBD1 aligns across 7 bases. The material sequenced was PBMCs. The receptor's source is a young man in good health and CMV-seropositive. The CDR3 DNA reads as TGTGCCAGCAAGCAGTCCTTAGGTACAGGGGACATTGAAGCTTTCTTT. This sequence encodes CASKQSLGTGDIEAFF.